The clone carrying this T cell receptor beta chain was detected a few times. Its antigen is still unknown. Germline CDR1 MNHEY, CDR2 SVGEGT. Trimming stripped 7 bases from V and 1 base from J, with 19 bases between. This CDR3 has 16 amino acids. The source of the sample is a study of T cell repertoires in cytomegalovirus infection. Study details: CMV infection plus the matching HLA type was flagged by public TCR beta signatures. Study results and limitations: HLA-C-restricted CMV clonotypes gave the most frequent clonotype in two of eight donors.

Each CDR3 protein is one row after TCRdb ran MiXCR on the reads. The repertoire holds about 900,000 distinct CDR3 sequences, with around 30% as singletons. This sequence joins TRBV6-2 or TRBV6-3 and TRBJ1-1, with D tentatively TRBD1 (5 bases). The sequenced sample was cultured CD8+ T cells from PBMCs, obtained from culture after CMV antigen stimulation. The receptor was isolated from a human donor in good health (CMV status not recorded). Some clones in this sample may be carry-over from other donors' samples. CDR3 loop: CASNSNRIVENTEAFF. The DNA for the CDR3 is TGTGCCAGCAACTCCAACAGGATCGTCGAGAACACTGAAGCTTTCTTT.